The 17 T cell receptor beta chains below come from one sample, sequenced in a study of T-cell reconstitution after alpha-beta-depleted transplantation in children (dated by TCRdb to the mid-2010s). The library was prepared using PCR. These reads were obtained on an Illumina HiSeq 2500. TCR library preparation used molecular barcoding, with unique molecular identifiers applied to normalize quantification of the TCRbeta repertoire. TCRdb ran its own pipeline on the public reads, namely fastp trimming at Q25 and MiXCR clone calling, and kept in-frame beta chains. Identical CDR3 proteins give one entry, which carries the most common genes and DNA. The sample contains hundreds of thousands of distinct CDR3 sequences, about an eighth of them found a single time. Clones ranked in the top ten supply around 0.76% of the sample. What this sample's treatment or condition label stands for: allogeneic hematopoietic cell transplantation with graft depleted of TCRalphabeta T cells and CD19 B cells.

The starting material was PBMCs, obtained before TCRalphabeta/CD19-depleted stem cell transplant. These receptors were collected from a girl aged 2 to 10 with congenital amegakaryocytic thrombocytopenia, due to receive a stem cell transplant.

This clonotype has more than one count but fewer than ten. This sequence joins TRBV5-5 and TRBJ1-1, with D uncertain. CDR3 size: 13 residues. With 7 bases removed from V and 1 base from J, the gap between germline ends came to 11 bases. The germline V gene encodes CDR1 SGHKS and CDR2 YYEKEE (reference sequence). The CDR3 loop reads CASLPIGNTEAFF. In nucleotides, the CDR3 is TGTGCCAGCCTCCCCATAGGGAACACTGAAGCTTTCTTT.

With regard to this clonotype: The conserved closing phenylalanine or tryptophan is absent in this CDR3, likely reflecting a read error. The rearrangement links TRBV7-9 to TRBJ1-4; D is uncertain. V shed 5 bases and J shed 0 bases, with 10 bases lying between them. Germline V lookup: CDR1 SEHNR, CDR2 FQNEAQ (reference sequence). This CDR3 spans 15 amino acids. The CDR3 spells CASSLQGTTNEKLFI. The CDR3 nucleotides are TGTGCCAGCAGCCTTCAAGGGACAACTAATGAAAAACTGTTTATT.

This clonotype was counted only a few times. The chain combines TRBV5-1 with TRBJ2-1, with 9 bases aligning to TRBD1. The CDR3 loop spans 15 amino acids. From germline, CDR1 is SGHRS and CDR2 YFSETQ. Trimming cost V 0 bases and J 7 bases; bases outside gene matches: 5. In nucleotides, the CDR3 is TGCGCCAGCAGCTTGGAGGGACAGGGTGTAAATGAGCAGTTCTTC. The encoded protein is CASSLEGQGVNEQFF.

This clonotype was seen many times. The chain uses TRBV5-1 and TRBJ1-3, with D hard to call. The CDR3 loop spans 14 amino acids. CDR1 and CDR2 (germline): SGHRS, YFSETQ. Trimming pared 0 bases from V and 5 bases from J, leaving 9 bases between. Here the CDR3 reads CASSLGPLRNTIYF. CDR3 bases: TGCGCCAGCAGCTTGGGCCCCCTCAGAAACACCATATATTTT. Full variable domain (rest looked up from reference TRBV5-1 and TRBJ1-3): KAGVTQTPRYLIKTRGQQVTLSCSPISGHRSVSWYQQTPGQGLQFLFEYFSETQRNKGNFPGRFSGRQFSNSRSEMNVSTLELGDSALYLCASSLGPLRNTIYFGEGSWLTVV.

This chain connects TRBV14 to TRBJ2-1; 9 nucleotides agree with TRBD2. With 1 base clipped from V and 0 bases from J, the junction kept 7 bases outside the gene matches. The CDR3 covers 18 residues. Germline V gene sequence: CDR1 SGHDN, CDR2 FVKESK. In nucleotides, the CDR3 is TGTGCCAGCAGCCAAGCACTAGCGGGTTACCGCTCCTACAATGAGCAGTTCTTC. Its protein product is CASSQALAGYRSYNEQFF.

DNA of the CDR3: TGTGCCAGCAGCTCACTTACGGGACAGATTTACGAGCAGTACTTC. This translates into CASSSLTGQIYEQYF. The V and J genes are TRBV7-2 and TRBJ2-7, with 7 bases identical to TRBD1. V lost 4 bases, J lost 4 bases, and 10 bases stayed unmatched. CDR3 length: 15 residues. Per the germline V gene, CDR1 is SGHTA and CDR2 is FQGNSA.

This clonotype turned up a few times. The J gene is TRBJ1-2, the V gene TRBV12-3 or TRBV12-4; a possible D gene is TRBD1 (5 bases). Trimming cost V 7 bases and J 6 bases, with 21 bases left between them. There are 15 residues in the CDR3. The CDR3 loop is CASTSGGGRVDGYTF. In DNA, the CDR3 is TGTGCCAGCACCTCCGGGGGAGGGAGGGTGGATGGCTACACCTTC.

This clonotype was observed at least ten times. The chain is built from TRBV6-5 and TRBJ2-5, with D perhaps matching TRBD2 (6 bases). CDR1 is MNHEY, CDR2 SVGAGI, per germline. Trimming stripped 4 bases from V and 4 bases from J, with 13 bases between. This CDR3 is built from 14 residues. CDR3 sequence (DNA): TGTGCCAGCAGTTTACGGGCTAGCGTAGAGACCCAGTACTTC. It is translated as CASSLRASVETQYF.

This clonotype was found many times. The chain combines TRBV20-1 with TRBJ2-2; D is ambiguous. Germline V lookup: CDR1 DFQATT, CDR2 SNEGSKA (reference sequence). V lost 0 bases, J lost 0 bases, and 8 bases lay in between. The CDR3 consists of 15 residues. As DNA, the CDR3 is TGCAGTGCTAGAGAGTTAGGAGCGAACACCGGGGAGCTGTTTTTT. This gives the protein CSARELGANTGELFF.

The chain recombines TRBV20-1 with TRBJ2-7; 9 positions agree with TRBD1. In germline, CDR1 is DFQATT, CDR2 SNEGSKA (reference sequence). Trimming cost V 3 bases and J 2 bases; bases outside gene matches: 5. CDR3 size: 14 residues. The CDR3 nucleotides read TGCAGTGCTAGGTCGGGACAGGGCGCCTACGAGCAGTACTTC. Amino acids: CSARSGQGAYEQYF.

This clonotype was counted ten times or more. The chain links TRBV12-3 or TRBV12-4 to TRBJ1-5; 7 positions match TRBD1. The CDR3 runs to 14 residues. Trimming cost V 2 bases and J 5 bases; bases outside gene matches: 3. CDR3 sequence: CASSLWDSDQPQHF. The CDR3 DNA reads as TGTGCCAGCAGTTTATGGGACAGTGATCAGCCCCAGCATTTT.

This clonotype has at least ten counts. This CDR3 is CSVGAGMNTEAFF. In DNA form, the CDR3 reads TGCAGCGTTGGTGCAGGGATGAACACTGAAGCTTTCTTT. J is TRBJ1-1 and V is TRBV29-1; a weak D match, TRBD1 (5 bases). The CDR3 is 13 residues long. Germline V CDR1 and CDR2: SQVTM, ANQGSEA. V lost 4 bases, J lost 0 bases, and 9 bases lay in between.

This clonotype has a count of ten or more. The J gene is TRBJ2-1, the V gene TRBV10-3, with TRBD1 identical over 8 bases. Germline V gives CDR1 ENHRY, CDR2 SYGVKD. The CDR3 runs 14 residues. With V trimmed by 7 bases and J by 7 bases, 9 bases remained unmatched. The CDR3 region has the DNA TGTGCCATCAAGGACAGGGAGGTTTTGAATGAGCAGTTCTTC. Protein product: CAIKDREVLNEQFF.

This clonotype was seen only once. The rearrangement joins TRBV9 to TRBJ1-1, with a tentative D call TRBD1 (5 bases). Germline values: CDR1 SGDLS, CDR2 YYNGEE. Trimming removed 0 bases at V and 4 bases at J, with 19 bases between. The CDR3 spans 17 residues. In DNA form, the CDR3 reads TGTGCCAGCAGCGTAGCGGGAAGGGCCCGAGGGGCCACTGAAGCTTTCTTT. Its protein is CASSVAGRARGATEAFF.

In this sample, this clonotype turned up many times. This sequence joins TRBV5-1 and TRBJ2-7; 10 bases are a match to TRBD1. V was pared by 0 bases and J by 5 bases, with 11 bases of the junction left unmatched. CDR1 and CDR2 from the germline V gene are SGHRS and YFSETQ. This CDR3 spans 17 amino acids. CDR3 sequence: CASSLAVSGTGEDEQYF. The CDR3 region has the DNA TGCGCCAGCAGCTTGGCCGTTTCCGGGACAGGGGAAGACGAGCAGTACTTC. Full variable domain (outside the CDR3, taken from reference TRBV5-1 and TRBJ2-7): KAGVTQTPRYLIKTRGQQVTLSCSPISGHRSVSWYQQTPGQGLQFLFEYFSETQRNKGNFPGRFSGRQFSNSRSEMNVSTLELGDSALYLCASSLAVSGTGEDEQYFGPGTRLTVT.

This clonotype was observed at least ten times. The chain carries TRBV28 and TRBJ2-2; the D gene is possibly TRBD2 (6 bases). Looked up from germline, CDR1 is MDHEN and CDR2 is SYDVKM. This CDR3 has 16 amino acids. V was clipped by 6 bases and J by 2 bases, with 16 bases between them. CDR3 DNA: TGTGCCAGCAGGGGGCTGGCGGGGCTTAACACCGGGGAGCTGTTTTTT. Translating it yields CASRGLAGLNTGELFF. Combining the CDR3 with reference TRBV28 and TRBJ2-2 gives the whole variable domain DVKVTQSSRYLVKRTGEKVFLECVQDMDHENMFWYRQDPGLGLRLIYFSYDVKMKEKGDIPEGYSVSREKKERFSLILESASTNQTSMYLCASRGLAGLNTGELFFGEGSRLTVL.

In this sample, this clonotype turned up a few times. V usage is TRBV15 and J usage is TRBJ1-2; TRBD1 matches at 8 bases. J lost 2 bases, V lost 5 bases, and 7 bases had no gene match. This CDR3 region has 15 residues. The V gene's germline CDR1 is LNHNV and CDR2 YYDKDF (reference sequence). The CDR3, as DNA: TGTGCCACCAGCCCGCAGACAGGGGCAAACTATGGCTACACCTTC. This sequence encodes CATSPQTGANYGYTF.